The 2 T cell receptor beta chains reported below all come from one sample, sequenced in a study of blood T cells in healthy people across ages (dated by TCRdb to the mid-2010s). Libraries were made using 5' RACE. The run used an Illumina HiSeq 2500. A second PCR of about 6 to 12 cycles was performed with a sample-barcoded 5' primer and a J-beta primer mix. TCRdb applied fastp at Q25 and MiXCR to the public reads, then kept only in-frame beta chains. Duplicate CDR3 protein sequences are folded into a single record with the most common DNA and genes. The sample data list around 1.5 million distinct CDR3 sequences, and 42% of these were observed just once. In total, the top ten clones hold 7.9% of the sample. Source material: blood. The receptors shown here come from a woman aged 18 to 35 in good health.

The rearrangement uses TRBV3-1 and TRBJ1-2, with 7 bases identical to TRBD1. CDR1 and CDR2 from the germline V gene are LGHDT and YNNKEL (reference sequence). The CDR3 contains 12 residues. V trimming: 2 bases; J trimming: 11 bases; junction bases outside the gene matches: 5. The CDR3 nucleotides read TGTGCCAGCAGCCAATCAACAGGGGAATACACCTTC. Translated: CASSQSTGEYTF.

The chain carries TRBV27 and TRBJ2-5; D is unresolved. The CDR3 is 15 amino acids. Trimming left V 4 bases short and J 2 bases short, with 14 bases between. Per germline, CDR1 MNHEY and CDR2 SMNVEV (reference sequence). CDR3 amino acids: CASSSWAETQETQYF. CDR3 sequence (DNA): TGTGCCAGCAGTTCTTGGGCCGAGACTCAAGAGACCCAGTACTTC.